The 30 T cell receptor beta chains below all came from one sample that was sequenced in a study of T cells after yellow fever vaccination (dated by TCRdb to the late 2010s). This specimen's treatment or condition label, interpreted: live attenuated yellow fever vaccine strain. Library preparation used 5' RACE. The data were produced on an Illumina NovaSeq 6000. TCRdb itself trimmed the public reads at Q25 with fastp, ran MiXCR and retained productive beta chains. CDR3 protein duplicates are merged, each entry listing the most common genes and DNA. This sample holds 250,000 to 300,000 distinct CDR3 sequences; 5.2% were observed only once. The leading ten clones occupy 2.5% to 4% of the sample. Specimen: CD4+ T cells sorted from PBMCs, collected on the day of the yellow fever booster vaccination. All receptors derive from a man aged 18 to 29 who received the YFV17D yellow fever vaccine.

Many counts were recorded for this clonotype. DNA for the CDR3: TGTGCCAGCAGCTTAACCCACGAGCAGTACTTC. Residues: CASSLTHEQYF. The chain combines TRBV7-2 with TRBJ2-7; D unclear. This CDR3 is built from 11 residues. V was cut by 2 bases and J by 5 bases, with 4 bases left in between. From germline, CDR1 is SGHTA and CDR2 FQGNSA.

The V and J genes are TRBV5-1 and TRBJ1-2; D remains ambiguous. CDR1 is SGHRS, CDR2 YFSETQ, per germline. The CDR3 length is 13 residues. The germline V and J ends were trimmed by 1 base and 8 bases, with 12 bases remaining between them. CDR3 loop: CASSLNGVEGYTF. In DNA, the CDR3 is TGCGCCAGCAGCTTGAACGGGGTGGAGGGCTACACCTTC.

The V and J genes are TRBV20-1 and TRBJ1-1; 7 nucleotides agree with TRBD1. The CDR3 runs 12 residues. The germline CDR1 and CDR2 sequences are DFQATT and SNEGSKA (reference sequence). V lost 6 bases to trimming and J lost 5 bases; unmatched junction nucleotides: 6. Here the CDR3 reads CSAVGDRTEAFF. CDR3 coding DNA: TGCAGTGCCGTCGGGGACAGAACTGAAGCTTTCTTT.

This chain uses TRBV12-3 or TRBV12-4 with TRBJ1-5, with no clear D. V was cut by 8 bases and J by 5 bases, with 7 bases left in between. CDR3 size: 11 residues. The CDR3 here is CASGPYQPQHF. CDR3 nucleotide sequence: TGTGCCAGCGGCCCATATCAGCCCCAGCATTTT.

This clonotype has only a few counts. This chain links TRBV18 with TRBJ1-2; a weak D match, TRBD1 (5 bases). The CDR3 is 13 amino acids. Trimming took 3 bases from V and 8 from J, leaving 13 bases between them. CDR1 KGHSH and CDR2 LQKENI come from the germline V gene. In nucleotides, the CDR3 is TGTGCCAGCTCACCCTACGGGGCAGACGGCTACACCTTC. The encoded protein is CASSPYGADGYTF.

The chain joins TRBV25-1 to TRBJ2-3; the D gene is possibly TRBD2 (6 bases). The germline V and J ends were trimmed by 5 bases and 4 bases, with 13 bases remaining between them. The CDR3 length is 14 residues. Germline-derived CDR1 and CDR2 are MGHDK and SYGVNS. The CDR3 DNA sequence: TGTGCCAGCAGTCAGGCCGGGAGAGCAGATACGCAGTATTTT. As protein: CASSQAGRADTQYF. The full variable domain, with the rest looked up from reference TRBV25-1 and TRBJ2-3, is EADIYQTPRYLVIGTGKKITLECSQTMGHDKMYWYQQDPGMELHLIHYSYGVNSTEKGDLSSESTVSRIRTEHFPLTLESARPSHTSQYLCASSQAGRADTQYFGPGTRLTVL.

The chain combines TRBV9 with TRBJ1-2, with D possibly matching TRBD1 (6 bases). V was trimmed by 0 bases and J by 4 bases, leaving 10 bases between them. The V gene's germline CDR1 is SGDLS and CDR2 YYNGEE. The CDR3 covers 14 residues. CDR3 in amino acids: CASSVDRASYGYTF. In DNA form, the CDR3 reads TGTGCCAGCAGCGTAGACAGGGCCTCCTATGGCTACACCTTC.

In this sample, this clonotype turned up many times. This chain connects TRBV12-3 or TRBV12-4 to TRBJ2-3; D remains ambiguous. The V end was cut by 3 bases, the J end by 4 bases, with 5 bases between. The CDR3 is made up of 12 amino acids. Here the CDR3 DNA reads TGTGCCAGCAGTTTGTTGTCAGATACGCAGTATTTT. Protein: CASSLLSDTQYF.

This clonotype was seen many times. The V gene is TRBV9, the J gene TRBJ2-1; D is perhaps TRBD2 (6 bases). The length of the CDR3 is 13 residues. CDR1 is SGDLS and CDR2 is YYNGEE in the germline V gene. Trimming pared 4 bases from V and 5 bases from J, leaving 10 bases between. The CDR3 region has the DNA TGTGCCAGCAGCACGACGGGGGACAATGAGCAGTTCTTC. It specifies CASSTTGDNEQFF.

This clonotype was seen repeatedly, ten times or more. In DNA, the CDR3 is TGTGCCAGCAGCCCACCCCTTGCCCGTGAGCAGTTCTTC. Its translation is CASSPPLAREQFF. The rearrangement links TRBV11-2 to TRBJ2-1; no firm D call. This CDR3 is 13 amino acids long. V was shortened by 5 bases and J by 9 bases, with 14 bases between the two germline ends. Germline V gene sequence: CDR1 SGHAT, CDR2 FQNNGV. Variable domain in full (rest from reference TRBV11-2 and TRBJ2-1): EAGVAQSPRYKIIEKRQSVAFWCNPISGHATLYWYQQILGQGPKLLIQFQNNGVVDDSQLPKDRFSAERLKGVDSTLKIQPAKLEDSAVYLCASSPPLAREQFFGPGTRLTVL.

There are many counts of this clonotype. This chain joins TRBV20-1 and TRBJ2-1, with D hard to call. Trimming stripped 4 bases from V and 0 bases from J, with 10 bases between. The germline CDR1 and CDR2 sequences are DFQATT and SNEGSKA (reference sequence). The CDR3 is 14 amino acids. The CDR3 here is CSAIPSSSYNEQFF. CDR3 DNA sequence: TGCAGTGCTATTCCCTCGAGCTCCTACAATGAGCAGTTCTTC.

This clonotype was counted a few times. The J gene is TRBJ2-1, the V gene TRBV5-4; D might be TRBD1 or TRBD2, each matching 5 bases. CDR1 is SGHNT and CDR2 is YYREEE in the germline V gene (reference sequence). This CDR3 region has 15 residues. Trimming pared 4 bases from V and 1 base from J, leaving 12 bases between. The CDR3 loop is CASSGGTASYNEQFF. The CDR3 DNA is TGTGCCAGCAGCGGGGGAACCGCTTCCTACAATGAGCAGTTCTTC. Supplemented by reference TRBV5-4 and TRBJ2-1, the full variable domain reads ETGVTQSPTHLIKTRGQQVTLRCSSQSGHNTVSWYQQALGQGPQFIFQYYREEENGRGNFPPRFSGLQFPNYSSELNVNALELDDSALYLCASSGGTASYNEQFFGPGTRLTVL.

This clonotype was counted ten times or more. V and J are TRBV20-1 and TRBJ2-7; the D is unclear. Looked up from germline, CDR1 is DFQATT and CDR2 is SNEGSKA (reference sequence). This CDR3 is built from 11 residues. Between the trimmed V and J ends, which lost 3 bases and 1 base, there was a span of 4 bases. Written as DNA, the CDR3 is TGCAGTGCTAGTGGTTCCTACGAGCAGTACTTC. Translating gives CSASGSYEQYF.

This clonotype was observed a handful of times. V and J are TRBV3-1 and TRBJ2-3, with 10 positions matching TRBD2. The CDR3 runs to 14 residues. Unmatched junction bases numbered 6, after V lost 8 bases and J lost 4 bases. Germline loops: CDR1 LGHDT, CDR2 YNNKEL (reference sequence). Written as DNA, the CDR3 is TGTGCCAGCTCGACCCTAGCGGGGGCAGATACGCAGTATTTT. Its protein is CASSTLAGADTQYF.

A few counts support this clonotype. The V call is TRBV10-3, the J call TRBJ1-2; no reliable D call. The CDR3 totals 12 residues. Between the trimmed V and J ends, which lost 6 bases and 8 bases, there was a span of 13 bases. CDR1 ENHRY and CDR2 SYGVKD come from the germline V gene. CDR3 DNA sequence: TGTGCCATCAGCGGACCGGCGCAAGGCTACACCTTC. This sequence encodes CAISGPAQGYTF.

This clonotype showed up just a few times. V gene TRBV20-1 combines with J gene TRBJ2-3; D uncertain. The ends were cut back, 2 bases at V and 6 bases at J, with 6 bases in the middle. CDR3 length equals 11 residues. Germline-derived CDR1 and CDR2 are DFQATT and SNEGSKA (reference sequence). CDR3 protein: CSARTGDTQYF. For the CDR3, the DNA is TGCAGTGCTAGAACTGGTGATACGCAGTATTTT.

This clonotype has just a few counts. The chain employs TRBV20-1 and TRBJ2-3; TRBD2 aligns across 7 bases. CDR3 size: 15 residues. V was pared by 6 bases and J by 2 bases, with 11 bases of the junction left unmatched. Germline V gives CDR1 DFQATT, CDR2 SNEGSKA (reference sequence). The CDR3 sequence is CSAPAGGGYTDTQYF. The CDR3, as DNA: TGCAGTGCCCCAGCGGGCGGGGGATACACAGATACGCAGTATTTT.

This clonotype was observed a handful of times. The chain links TRBV4-2 to TRBJ1-6, with 7 positions matching TRBD1. The germline V gene encodes CDR1 LGHNA and CDR2 YNFKEQ. The CDR3 length is 17 residues. V gave up 2 bases and J gave up 7 bases; unmatched junction bases: 11. CDR3 DNA: TGTGCCAGCAGCCAAATAGAAGGGGGACAGCAAAATTCACCCCTCCACTTT. Translated: CASSQIEGGQQNSPLHF.

This clonotype was picked up many times. The CDR3 DNA is TGTGCCAGCAGTTACGGGACCGCAGCGCCCCAGCATTTT. Protein: CASSYGTAAPQHF. The rearrangement uses TRBV6-6 and TRBJ1-5; the D gene is possibly TRBD1 (5 bases). The V and J ends lost 2 bases and 9 bases respectively, with 11 bases between them. Germline values: CDR1 MNHNY, CDR2 SVGAGI (reference sequence). CDR3 length equals 13 residues.

This clonotype was found many times. This sequence joins TRBV7-6 and TRBJ2-3, with TRBD1 as a possible D gene (5 bases). Germline V gene sequence: CDR1 SGHVS, CDR2 FNYEAQ. V was trimmed by 4 bases and J by 2 bases, leaving 10 bases between them. CDR3 length: 14 residues. Written as DNA, the CDR3 is TGTGCCAGCAGCTCACAGGACCTCACAGATACGCAGTATTTT. This encodes CASSSQDLTDTQYF.

The gene calls are TRBV20-1 and TRBJ2-3; D uncertain. V lost 2 bases to trimming and J lost 4 bases, with 4 bases between them. CDR1 is DFQATT and CDR2 is SNEGSKA in the germline V gene (reference sequence). The CDR3 consists of 11 residues. CDR3 sequence (DNA): TGCAGTGCTAGAAGGTCAGATACGCAGTATTTT. It specifies CSARRSDTQYF.

The V and J genes are TRBV7-2 and TRBJ2-2; TRBD1 agrees at 8 bases. Per germline, CDR1 SGHTA and CDR2 FQGNSA. V lost 5 bases to trimming and J lost 6 bases; unmatched junction nucleotides: 8. The CDR3 length is 15 residues. The CDR3 spells CASSTRGPGAGELFF. The DNA for the CDR3 is TGTGCCAGCAGCACCAGGGGGCCAGGGGCCGGGGAGCTGTTTTTT.

This clonotype was observed a handful of times. This chain joins TRBV4-3 and TRBJ2-3; 14 nucleotides match TRBD2. Germline CDR1 reads LGHNA; CDR2 reads YSLEER. J gave up 0 bases and V 4 bases, and 18 bases lay outside the gene matches. CDR3 length: 22 amino acids. Here the CDR3 DNA reads TGCGCCAGCAGCCCACTGAAACCGGGACTAGCGGGGGAGGGCGCTAGCACAGATACGCAGTATTTT. It specifies CASSPLKPGLAGEGASTDTQYF.

The rearrangement links TRBV7-2 to TRBJ2-1, with 9 nucleotides matching TRBD1. The V and J ends lost 4 bases and 15 bases, in that order; junction bases with no gene match: 16. The germline gives CDR1 SGHTA, CDR2 FQGNSA. CDR3 length: 15 residues. The CDR3 nucleotides read TGTGCCAGCAGCTCCTCGCTTCCAGACCGGGACAGGGTGTTCTTC. This encodes CASSSSLPDRDRVFF.

The chain employs TRBV7-9 and TRBJ1-2; perhaps TRBD1 as D (6 bases). The V gene's germline CDR1 is SEHNR and CDR2 FQNEAQ (reference sequence). The V end lost 4 bases, the J end lost 4 bases, and 13 bases lay between the germline ends. The CDR3 spans 14 residues. The CDR3 DNA is TGTGCCAGCAGCTCTATCCAGGGGACCTATGGCTACACCTTC. Residues: CASSSIQGTYGYTF.

This clonotype was counted between two and nine times. The chain employs TRBV24-1 and TRBJ2-3; possibly TRBD2 for D (7 bases). V gave up 3 bases and J gave up 2 bases, with 17 bases separating them. The V gene's germline CDR1 is KGHDR and CDR2 SFDVKD. The CDR3 extends over 17 amino acids. CDR3 coding DNA: TGTGCCACCAGTGATGGGGGAGTCGCGGGGGCCACAGATACGCAGTATTTT. It yields the protein CATSDGGVAGATDTQYF.

This clonotype came up a few times. This rearrangement joins TRBV5-6 to TRBJ1-1; tentatively, D is TRBD1 (6 bases). V lost 3 bases, J lost 2 bases, and 14 bases lay in between. Germline CDR1 is SGHDT and CDR2 is YYEEEE. There are 15 residues in the CDR3. The CDR3 coding sequence is TGTGCCAGCAGCTCGGTTAAGACAGGAAACACTGAAGCTTTCTTT. It is translated as CASSSVKTGNTEAFF.

This clonotype was observed at least ten times. This chain connects TRBV11-2 to TRBJ2-1, with D maybe TRBD2 (6 bases). This CDR3 has 15 amino acids. Trimming removed 5 bases from V and 4 bases from J, with 15 bases in between. Germline lookup yields CDR1 SGHAT and CDR2 FQNNGV. CDR3 DNA: TGTGCCAGCAGCCCCCGTTGGGCGGGGTACAATGAGCAGTTCTTC. The encoded protein is CASSPRWAGYNEQFF.

This clonotype showed up many times. The chain combines TRBV27 with TRBJ1-1; D is undetermined. V lost 8 bases and J 2 bases, leaving 12 bases between the germline ends. The CDR3 totals 13 residues. The germline gives CDR1 MNHEY, CDR2 SMNVEV (reference sequence). The CDR3 sequence: CASGSQDNTEAFF. The CDR3 bases are TGTGCCAGCGGGTCCCAGGACAACACTGAAGCTTTCTTT.

The gene calls are TRBV7-9 and TRBJ1-6; D uncertain. Per the germline V gene, CDR1 is SEHNR and CDR2 is FQNEAQ (reference sequence). The CDR3 is 16 amino acids. The germline V and J ends were trimmed by 5 bases and 0 bases, with 11 bases remaining between them. The CDR3 sequence is CASSASRASYNSPLHF. DNA of the CDR3: TGTGCCAGCAGCGCCAGCCGGGCCTCCTATAATTCACCCCTCCACTTT.